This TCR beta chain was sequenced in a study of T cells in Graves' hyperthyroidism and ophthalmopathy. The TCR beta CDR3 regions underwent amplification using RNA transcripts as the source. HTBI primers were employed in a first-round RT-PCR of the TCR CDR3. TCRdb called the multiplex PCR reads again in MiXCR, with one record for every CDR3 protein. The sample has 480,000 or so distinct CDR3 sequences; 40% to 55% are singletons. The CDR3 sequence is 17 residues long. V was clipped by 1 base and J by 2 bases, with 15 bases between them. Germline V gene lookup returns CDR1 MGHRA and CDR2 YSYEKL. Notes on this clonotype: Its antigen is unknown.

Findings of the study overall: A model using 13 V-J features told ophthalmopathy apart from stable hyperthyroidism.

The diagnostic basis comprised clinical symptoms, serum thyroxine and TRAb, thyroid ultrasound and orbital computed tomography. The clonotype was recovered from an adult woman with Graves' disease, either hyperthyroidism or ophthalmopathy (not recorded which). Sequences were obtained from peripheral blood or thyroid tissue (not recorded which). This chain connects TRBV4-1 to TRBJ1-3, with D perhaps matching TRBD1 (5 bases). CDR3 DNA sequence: TGCGCCAGCAGCCAAGGTTTGGGAGGGGCAGCTGGAAACACCATATATTTT. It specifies CASSQGLGGAAGNTIYF.